This T cell receptor (beta chain) derives from a study of blood T cell repertoires in COVID-19. Study overall: Italy, Spain and the United States were the sources of the convalescent and acute COVID-19 samples. The analysed material was cDNA or gDNA that came from T cells, B-cell-depleted T cells, or PBMCs.

Cohorts were based on clinical histories the participants reported. Clones were read by immunoSEQ multiplex PCR, and TCRdb kept only the in-frame ones, dropping some. Here the sample spans 300,000 or so clones, over 85% being singletons. The germline V gene encodes CDR1 SGHVS and CDR2 FQNEAQ. There are 14 residues in the CDR3. The V gene end was trimmed by 3 bases and the J gene end by 1 base; junction bases not matched to a gene: 2. The gene calls are TRBV7-8 and TRBJ1-1, with 7 positions matching TRBD1. This clonotype originated in a man aged 60-69 years who had recovered from COVID-19. The sequenced sample consisted of PBMCs or T cells enriched from blood (not recorded which). CDR3 loop: CASSLTGWNTEAFF. The CDR3 DNA sequence: TGTGCCAGCAGCTTGACAGGGTGGAACACTGAAGCTTTCTTT. Together with reference TRBV7-8 and TRBJ1-1, the CDR3 gives the full variable domain: GAGVSQSPRYKVAKRGQDVALRCDPISGHVSLFWYQQALGQGPEFLTYFQNEAQLDKSGLPSDRFFAERPEGSVSTLKIQRTQQEDSAVYLCASSLTGWNTEAFFGQGTRLTVV.